Detailed here is one TCR beta chain. Its target is unknown. These data belong to a study of vaccination effects on CD4 cells after COVID-19. Whole-study context: A median of 72 days separated the second dose and sampling.

Cells that had been cultured for less than eleven days were the source of isolated CD4+ T cells. Everyone in the study got two shots of either the BNT162b2 or mRNA-1273 vaccine. Vaccine recipients, nucleocapsid antibody negative, had no prior SARS-CoV-2 infection. Some clones are missing from TCRdb's copy, which holds only in-frame ones; the method was immunoSEQ multiplex PCR. The sample has about 45,000 clones, 60% to 75% seen once; the top ten hold 9.5% to 10%. V lost 3 bases, J lost 7 bases, and 15 bases lay in between. The CDR3 has 14 residues. Looked up from germline, CDR1 is MNHEY and CDR2 is SVGAGI.

The V and J genes are TRBV6-5 and TRBJ1-1; TRBD1 might be the D (6 bases). This specimen was CD4+ T cells from PBMCs cultured without peptide, taken after COVID-19 vaccination. The receptor's source is a human donor who received a COVID-19 vaccine. This CDR3 reads CASSYRGGYGEAFF. The CDR3 bases are TGTGCCAGCAGTTATAGGGGGGGCTATGGTGAAGCTTTCTTT.